This record covers a single TCR beta chain. This clonotype was seen a handful of times. Its recognized antigen is unknown. No base quality values were provided; no much bigger clone lies one nucleotide off. CDR1 and CDR2, looked up from the germline V gene, are LGHNT and FRNRAP. V gives up 1 base and J gives up 10 bases, and the segment between their germline ends measures 13 bases. The CDR3 starts with the cysteine, ends with the phenylalanine, and has 13 residues. Here the CDR3 DNA is all that survives: 39 bases in frame from base 1. The source of the sample is a study of T-cell reconstitution after alpha-beta-depleted transplantation in children (TCRdb year 2016). General notes on the study: Using TCR repertoire profiling, the study followed T-cell immune reconstitution in a quantitative way in children after TCRalphabeta/CD19-depleted allogeneic hematopoietic cell transplantation.

The method behind the library was PCR. TCRdb lists the instrument as Illumina HiSeq 2500. To normalize quantification of the TCRbeta repertoire, the TCR libraries were built with molecular barcoding that relied on unique molecular identifiers. TCRdb redid the processing of the public reads, applying fastp at Q25 and MiXCR, and retained in-frame beta chains. Each entry is one CDR3 protein sequence, shown with its most common DNA and genes. This sample has about 360,000 distinct CDR3 sequences in its table, and 13% of those were observed once. The top ten clonotypes cover around 4% of the sample. The rearranged chain carries TRBV12-5 and TRBJ2-5; no D segment can be confidently identified. The material was PBMCs, obtained from the stem cell graft. The clonotype originates from a human donor who donated a stem cell graft to a child with Fanconi anemia. CDR3 protein: CASGLDGWGDQYF. The nucleotide sequence reads TGTGCTAGTGGTTTGGACGGATGGGGTGACCAGTACTTC.